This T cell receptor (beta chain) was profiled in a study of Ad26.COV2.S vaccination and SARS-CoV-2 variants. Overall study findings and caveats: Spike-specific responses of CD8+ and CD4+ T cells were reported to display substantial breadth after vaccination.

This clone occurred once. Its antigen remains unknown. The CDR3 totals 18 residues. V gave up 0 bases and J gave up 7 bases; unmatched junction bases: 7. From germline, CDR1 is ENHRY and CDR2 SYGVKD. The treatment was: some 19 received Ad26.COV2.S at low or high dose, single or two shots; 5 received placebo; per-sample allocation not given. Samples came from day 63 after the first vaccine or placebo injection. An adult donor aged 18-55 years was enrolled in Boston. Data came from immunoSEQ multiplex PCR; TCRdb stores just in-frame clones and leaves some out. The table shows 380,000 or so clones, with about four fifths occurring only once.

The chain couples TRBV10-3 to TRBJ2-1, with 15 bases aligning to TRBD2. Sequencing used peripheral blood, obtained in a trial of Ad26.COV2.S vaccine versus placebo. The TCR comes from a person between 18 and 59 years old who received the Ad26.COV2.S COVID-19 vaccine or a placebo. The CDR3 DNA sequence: TGTGCCATCAGTGAGTCCCCCGGACTAGCGGGAGGGAATAATGAGCAGTTCTTC. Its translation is CAISESPGLAGGNNEQFF.